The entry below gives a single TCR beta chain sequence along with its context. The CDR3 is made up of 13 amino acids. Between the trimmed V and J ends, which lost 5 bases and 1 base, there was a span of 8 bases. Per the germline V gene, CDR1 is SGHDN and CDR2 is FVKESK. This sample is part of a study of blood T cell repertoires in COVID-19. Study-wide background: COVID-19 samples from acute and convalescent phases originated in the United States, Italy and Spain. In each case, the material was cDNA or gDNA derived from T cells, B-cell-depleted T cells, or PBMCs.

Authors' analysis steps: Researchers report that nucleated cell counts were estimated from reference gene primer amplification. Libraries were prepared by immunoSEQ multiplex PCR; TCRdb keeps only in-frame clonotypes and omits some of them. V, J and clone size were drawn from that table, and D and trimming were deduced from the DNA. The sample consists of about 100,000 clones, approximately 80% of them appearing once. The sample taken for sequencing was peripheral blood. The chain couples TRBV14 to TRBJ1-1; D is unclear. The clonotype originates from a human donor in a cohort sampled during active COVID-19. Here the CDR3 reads CASSAARNTEAFF. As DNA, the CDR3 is TGTGCCAGCAGCGCGGCACGGAACACTGAAGCTTTCTTT. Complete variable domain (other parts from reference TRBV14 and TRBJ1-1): EAGVTQFPSHSVIEKGQTVTLRCDPISGHDNLYWYRRVMGKEIKFLLHFVKESKQDESGMPNNRFLAERTGGTYSTLKVQPAELEDSGVYFCASSAARNTEAFFGQGTRLTVV.